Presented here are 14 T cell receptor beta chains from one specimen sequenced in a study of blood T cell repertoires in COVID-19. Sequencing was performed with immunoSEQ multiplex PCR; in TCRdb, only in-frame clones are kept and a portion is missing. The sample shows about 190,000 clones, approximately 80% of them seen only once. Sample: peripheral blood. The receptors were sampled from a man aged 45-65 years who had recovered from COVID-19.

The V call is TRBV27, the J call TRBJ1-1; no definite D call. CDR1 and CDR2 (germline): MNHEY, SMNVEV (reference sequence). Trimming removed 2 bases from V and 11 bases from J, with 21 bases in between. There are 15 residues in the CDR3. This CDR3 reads CASSLIGLGIGKAFF. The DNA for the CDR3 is TGTGCCAGCAGTTTAATCGGACTGGGAATCGGAAAGGCTTTCTTT.

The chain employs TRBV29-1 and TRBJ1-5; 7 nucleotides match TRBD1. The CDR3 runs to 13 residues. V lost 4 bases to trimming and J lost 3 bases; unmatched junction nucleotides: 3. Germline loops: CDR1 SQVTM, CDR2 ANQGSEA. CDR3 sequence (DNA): TGCAGCGTTGTAGGGGGCTTCAATCAGCCCCAGCATTTT. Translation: CSVVGGFNQPQHF.

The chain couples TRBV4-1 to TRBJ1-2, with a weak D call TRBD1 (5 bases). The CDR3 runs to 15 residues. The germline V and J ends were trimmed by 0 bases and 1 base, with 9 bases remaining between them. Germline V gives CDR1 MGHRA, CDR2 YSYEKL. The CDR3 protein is CASSQDLDSNYGYTF. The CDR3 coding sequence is TGCGCCAGCAGCCAAGATCTCGACAGTAACTATGGCTACACCTTC.

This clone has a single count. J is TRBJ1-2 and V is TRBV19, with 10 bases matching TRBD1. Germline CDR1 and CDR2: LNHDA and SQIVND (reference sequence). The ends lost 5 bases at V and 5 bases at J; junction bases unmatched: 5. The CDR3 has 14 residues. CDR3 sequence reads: CASSWDRGGYGYTF. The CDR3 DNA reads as TGTGCCAGTAGTTGGGACAGGGGTGGTTATGGCTACACCTTC.

The CDR3 is CASSLTGDTEAFF. The CDR3 DNA sequence: TGTGCCAGCAGCTTAACAGGTGACACTGAAGCTTTCTTT. The chain recombines TRBV5-4 with TRBJ1-1; the D gene is possibly TRBD1 (5 bases). The germline V gene has CDR1 SGHNT and CDR2 YYREEE (reference sequence). V was clipped by 2 bases and J by 3 bases, with 8 bases between them. CDR3 length equals 13 residues.

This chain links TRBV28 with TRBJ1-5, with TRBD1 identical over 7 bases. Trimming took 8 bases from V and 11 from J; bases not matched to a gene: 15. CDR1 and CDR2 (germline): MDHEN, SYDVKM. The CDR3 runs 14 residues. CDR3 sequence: CASYGQGVANTQHF. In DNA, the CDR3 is TGTGCCAGCTATGGTCAGGGGGTGGCCAACACCCAGCATTTT.

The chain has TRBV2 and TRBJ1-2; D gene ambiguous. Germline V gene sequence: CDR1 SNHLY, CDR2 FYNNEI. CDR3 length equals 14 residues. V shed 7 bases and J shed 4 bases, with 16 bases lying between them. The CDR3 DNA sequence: TGTGCCAGCAAAGTAGTATCGGGTCTCTATGGCTACACCTTC. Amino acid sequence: CASKVVSGLYGYTF. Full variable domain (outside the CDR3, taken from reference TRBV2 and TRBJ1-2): EPEVTQTPSHQVTQMGQEVILRCVPISNHLYFYWYRQILGQKVEFLVSFYNNEISEKSEIFDDQFSVERPDGSNFTLKIRSTKLEDSAMYFCASKVVSGLYGYTFGSGTRLTVV.

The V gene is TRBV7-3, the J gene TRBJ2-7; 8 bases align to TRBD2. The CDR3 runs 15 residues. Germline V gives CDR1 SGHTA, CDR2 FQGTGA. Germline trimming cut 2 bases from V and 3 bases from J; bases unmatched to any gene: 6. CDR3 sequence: CASSLELAAHYEQYF. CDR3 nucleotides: TGTGCCAGCAGCTTAGAACTAGCGGCTCACTACGAGCAGTACTTC. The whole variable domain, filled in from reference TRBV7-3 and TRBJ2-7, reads GAGVSQTPSNKVTEKGKYVELRCDPISGHTALYWYRQSLGQGPEFLIYFQGTGAADDSGLPNDRFFAVRPEGSVSTLKIQRTERGDSAVYLCASSLELAAHYEQYFGPGTRLTVT.

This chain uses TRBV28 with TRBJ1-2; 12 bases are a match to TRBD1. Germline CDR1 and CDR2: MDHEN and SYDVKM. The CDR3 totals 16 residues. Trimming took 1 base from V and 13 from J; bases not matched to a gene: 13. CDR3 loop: CASSLSRGLGQGASTF. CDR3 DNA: TGTGCCAGCAGTTTATCTCGGGGTCTGGGACAGGGGGCGAGCACCTTC.

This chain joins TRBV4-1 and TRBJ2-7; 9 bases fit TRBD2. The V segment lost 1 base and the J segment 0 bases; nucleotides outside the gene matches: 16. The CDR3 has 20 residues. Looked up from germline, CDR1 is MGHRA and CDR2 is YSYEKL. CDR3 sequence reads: CASSQGFVAGDLFLSYEQYF. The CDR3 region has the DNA TGCGCCAGCAGCCAAGGCTTTGTAGCGGGGGACTTGTTCCTCTCCTACGAGCAGTACTTC.

CDR3 sequence reads: CASSLDAGSPYEQYF. The CDR3 region has the DNA TGCGCCAGCAGCTTGGACGCCGGGTCTCCCTACGAGCAGTACTTC. The rearrangement joins TRBV5-1 to TRBJ2-7; D gene unclear. Germline CDR1 is SGHRS and CDR2 is YFSETQ. V dropped 0 bases and J dropped 2 bases, with 12 bases sitting between them. This CDR3 contains 15 residues.

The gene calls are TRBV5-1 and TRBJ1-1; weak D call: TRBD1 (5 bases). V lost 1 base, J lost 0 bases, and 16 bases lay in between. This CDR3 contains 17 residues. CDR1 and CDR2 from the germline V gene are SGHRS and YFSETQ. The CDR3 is CASSLQSGQGLNTEAFF. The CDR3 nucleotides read TGCGCCAGCAGCTTGCAATCTGGGCAGGGTTTGAACACTGAAGCTTTCTTT.

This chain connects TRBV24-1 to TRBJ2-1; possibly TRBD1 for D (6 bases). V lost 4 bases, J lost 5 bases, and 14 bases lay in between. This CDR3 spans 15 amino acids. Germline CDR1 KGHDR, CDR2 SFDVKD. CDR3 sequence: CATSDPRDINNEQFF. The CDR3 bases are TGTGCCACCAGTGACCCCCGGGACATTAACAATGAGCAGTTCTTC.

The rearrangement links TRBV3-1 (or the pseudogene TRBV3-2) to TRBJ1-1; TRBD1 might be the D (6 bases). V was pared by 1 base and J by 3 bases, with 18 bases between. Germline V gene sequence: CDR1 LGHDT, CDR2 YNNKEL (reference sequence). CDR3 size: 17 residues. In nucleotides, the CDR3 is TGTGCCAGCAGCCAAGCGAACAGGGTGGTGATGGACACTGAAGCTTTCTTT. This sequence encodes CASSQANRVVMDTEAFF.